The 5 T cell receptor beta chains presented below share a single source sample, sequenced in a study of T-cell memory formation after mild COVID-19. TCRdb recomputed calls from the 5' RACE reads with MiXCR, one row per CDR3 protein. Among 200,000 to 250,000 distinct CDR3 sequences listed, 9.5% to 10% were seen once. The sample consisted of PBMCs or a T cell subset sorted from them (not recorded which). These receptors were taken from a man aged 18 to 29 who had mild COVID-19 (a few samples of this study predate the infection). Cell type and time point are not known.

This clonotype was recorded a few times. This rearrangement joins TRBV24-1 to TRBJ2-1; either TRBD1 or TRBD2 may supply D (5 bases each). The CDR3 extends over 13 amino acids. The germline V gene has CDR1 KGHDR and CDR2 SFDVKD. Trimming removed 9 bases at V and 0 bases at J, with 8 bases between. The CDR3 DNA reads TGTGCCACCGGGGGAAACTCCTACAATGAGCAGTTCTTC. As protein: CATGGNSYNEQFF.

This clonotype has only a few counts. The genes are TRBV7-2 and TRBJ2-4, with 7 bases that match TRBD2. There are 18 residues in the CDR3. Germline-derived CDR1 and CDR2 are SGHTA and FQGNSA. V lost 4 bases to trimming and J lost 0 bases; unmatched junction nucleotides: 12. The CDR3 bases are TGTGCCAGCAGCTCCTGGGGAGGGGTTTCTTTAGCCAAAAACATTCAGTACTTC. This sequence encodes CASSSWGGVSLAKNIQYF.

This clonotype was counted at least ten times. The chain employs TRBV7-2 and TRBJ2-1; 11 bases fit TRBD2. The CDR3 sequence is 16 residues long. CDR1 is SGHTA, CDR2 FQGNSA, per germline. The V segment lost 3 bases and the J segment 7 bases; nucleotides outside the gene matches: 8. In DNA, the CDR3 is TGTGCCAGCAGCTTCTCACCTAGCGGGGGGCGTAATGAGCAGTTCTTC. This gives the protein CASSFSPSGGRNEQFF.

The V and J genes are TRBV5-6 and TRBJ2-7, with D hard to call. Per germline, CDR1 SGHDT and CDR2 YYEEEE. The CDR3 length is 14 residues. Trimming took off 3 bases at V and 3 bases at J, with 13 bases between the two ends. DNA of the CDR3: TGTGCCAGCAGCTCCTATTCCAGGCTCTACGAGCAGTACTTC. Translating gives CASSSYSRLYEQYF. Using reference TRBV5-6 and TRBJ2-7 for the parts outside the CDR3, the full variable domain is DAGVTQSPTHLIKTRGQQVTLRCSPKSGHDTVSWYQQALGQGPQFIFQYYEEEERQRGNFPDRFSGHQFPNYSSELNVNALLLGDSALYLCASSSYSRLYEQYFGPGTRLTVT.

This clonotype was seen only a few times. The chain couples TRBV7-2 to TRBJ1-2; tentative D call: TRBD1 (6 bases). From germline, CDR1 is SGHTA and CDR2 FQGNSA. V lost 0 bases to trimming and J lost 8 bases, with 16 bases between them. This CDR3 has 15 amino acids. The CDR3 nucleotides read TGTGCCAGCAGCTTAGCCGTAGTTCGGGGGCACGGCTACACCTTC. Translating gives CASSLAVVRGHGYTF.